A selection of T cell receptor beta chains follows, all from one sample in a study of spatial heterogeneity in lung cancer. TCRdb re-called the 5' RACE reads through MiXCR, storing one row per CDR3 protein. The sample yields fewer than 20,000 distinct CDR3 sequences, 7% to 10% seen once. Specimen: PBMCs, collected at follow-up. The receptors originated from a male donor with early-stage non-small cell lung cancer. The CDR3 runs from the conserved cysteine through the conserved F or W. A D gene is named only where the DNA matches it firmly. Only part of the rows carry a size: once, few, many, or a class if the clone is expanded.

d_call	clone_size	v_call	j_call	cdr3_aa	cdr3_nt
NA	NA	TRBV7-9	TRBJ1-5	CASSTWGTNQPQHF	TGTGCCAGCAGCACATGGGGAACCAATCAGCCCCAGCATTTT
TRBD2	many	TRBV13	TRBJ2-1	CASRSSSGSSYNEQFF	TGTGCCAGCAGATCCTCTAGCGGGAGCTCCTACAATGAGCAGTTCTTC
NA	many	TRBV12-3/TRBV12-4	TRBJ1-1	CASSLEGSEAFF	TGTGCCAGCAGTTTAGAAGGATCTGAAGCTTTCTTT
TRBD1	many	TRBV7-9	TRBJ2-3	CASSFQGGTDTQYF	TGTGCCAGCAGCTTCCAGGGGGGCACAGATACGCAGTATTTT
NA	many	TRBV27	TRBJ2-5	CASSFRVLEPQYF	TGTGCCAGCAGTTTTCGAGTCCTTGAACCCCAGTACTTC
TRBD1	NA	TRBV27	TRBJ2-1	CASSFGQGAINEQFF	TGTGCCAGCAGTTTCGGGCAGGGGGCGATCAATGAGCAGTTCTTC
NA	many	TRBV9	TRBJ2-7	CASSVGASSYEQYF	TGTGCCAGCAGCGTCGGCGCCAGCTCCTACGAGCAGTACTTC
TRBD1	many	TRBV20-1	TRBJ1-5	CSARLPGQGLPQHF	TGCAGTGCCAGACTTCCGGGACAGGGATTGCCCCAGCATTTT
NA	many	TRBV7-2	TRBJ2-3	CASSLASGDTQYF	TGTGCCAGCAGCTTAGCTTCGGGAGATACGCAGTATTTT
NA	medium-sized	TRBV14	TRBJ2-1	CASSQDAEINEQFF	TGTGCCAGCAGCCAAGATGCTGAGATCAATGAGCAGTTCTTC
TRBD1	medium-sized	TRBV5-4	TRBJ2-5	CASSLWTGAGETQYF	TGTGCCAGCAGCTTATGGACAGGGGCTGGGGAGACCCAGTACTTC
TRBD1	few	TRBV2	TRBJ1-5	CASRGTGTVRNQPQHF	TGTGCCAGCAGGGGGACAGGGACAGTCCGGAATCAGCCCCAGCATTTT
TRBD1	many	TRBV29-1	TRBJ2-3	CSARQGSSDTQYF	TGCAGCGCACGACAGGGTTCCTCAGATACGCAGTATTTT
NA	medium-sized	TRBV11-1	TRBJ2-1	CASSLAGRDNEQFF	TGTGCCAGCAGCTTAGCGGGAAGGGACAATGAGCAGTTCTTC
NA	NA	TRBV12-3/TRBV12-4	TRBJ1-2	CASSLGVRAGYTF	TGTGCCAGCAGTCTAGGGGTTCGGGCTGGCTACACCTTC
TRBD1	many	TRBV29-1	TRBJ1-1	CSVDRTGEAFF	TGCAGCGTGGATAGGACAGGTGAAGCTTTCTTT
TRBD1	NA	TRBV5-1	TRBJ1-2	CASSSEPGQGATIF	TGCGCCAGCAGCTCCGAGCCGGGACAGGGGGCCACTATCTTC
NA	many	TRBV11-2	TRBJ2-3	CASSLDFGGRIPDTQYF	TGTGCCAGCAGCTTAGACTTCGGGGGCAGGATTCCAGATACGCAGTATTTT
TRBD1	many	TRBV5-4	TRBJ2-2	CASSRDSGELFF	TGTGCCAGCAGCCGGGACAGCGGGGAGCTGTTTTTT
TRBD1	NA	TRBV2	TRBJ2-7	CASSLTGGGEQYF	TGTGCCAGCAGTTTAACAGGGGGCGGCGAGCAGTACTTC
TRBD2	few	TRBV10-3	TRBJ2-3	CAISRLAGGTDTQYF	TGTGCCATCAGCCGACTAGCGGGGGGTACAGATACGCAGTATTTT
TRBD2	many	TRBV6-6	TRBJ2-7	CASSLGTSGKEQYF	TGTGCCAGCAGTCTAGGGACTAGCGGGAAAGAGCAGTACTTC
NA	many	TRBV3-1	TRBJ2-1	CASSQEGGGVFLENEQFF	TGTGCCAGCAGCCAAGAAGGGGGCGGGGTGTTTCTCGAGAATGAGCAGTTCTTC
NA	many	TRBV19	TRBJ2-1	CASSMALSSNEQFF	TGTGCCAGTAGTATGGCCCTCTCTTCCAATGAGCAGTTCTTC
NA	many	TRBV2	TRBJ1-2	CASRGKDSNYGYTF	TGTGCCAGCAGGGGGAAGGACAGCAACTATGGCTACACCTTC
NA	many	TRBV27	TRBJ2-5	CASSLSGAIQETQYF	TGTGCCAGCAGTTTATCAGGGGCTATCCAAGAGACCCAGTACTTC
TRBD1	many	TRBV14	TRBJ1-1	CASSPGTGGPNTEAFF	TGTGCCAGCAGCCCCGGGACAGGGGGGCCTAACACTGAAGCTTTCTTT
TRBD1	many	TRBV20-1	TRBJ2-1	CSARRRDRNNEQFF	TGCAGTGCGAGACGCCGGGACAGAAACAATGAGCAGTTCTTC
NA	many	TRBV6-4	TRBJ2-1	CASSDSGIDEQFF	TGTGCCAGCAGTGACTCTGGTATCGATGAGCAGTTCTTC
NA	many	TRBV21-1	TRBJ2-3	CATSRWGNSTDTQYF	TGTGCCACCAGCAGGTGGGGAAACAGCACAGATACGCAGTATTTT
TRBD1	few	TRBV13	TRBJ2-7	CASSPKTGGRTSDSQSYEQCF	TGTGCCAGCAGCCCAAAGACAGGGGGCCGGACATCTGACAGCCAATCCTACGAGCAGTGCTTC
NA	many	TRBV11-2	TRBJ2-5	CASSLMGDKRTQYF	TGTGCCAGCAGCTTGATGGGCGACAAGAGGACCCAGTACTTC
NA	few	TRBV27	TRBJ2-7	CASRRSYEQYF	TGTGCCAGCAGACGCTCCTACGAGCAGTACTTC
NA	NA	TRBV10-2	TRBJ1-1	CASTGFGDANTEALF	TGCGCCAGCACCGGATTTGGGGACGCGAACACTGAAGCTTTATTT